This passage covers 14 T cell receptor beta chains from one sample sequenced in a study of CD8 T cells in ankylosing spondylitis. Findings and limits, study-wide: Typical of ankylosing spondylitis blood, it appeared, was a TCR beta motif of eight highly homologous variants.

Their antigens are not known. TCRdb itself ran the 5' RACE reads through MiXCR, one entry per CDR3 protein. The sample consists of about 450,000 distinct CDR3 sequences, roughly a quarter of them appearing once. Specimen: blood, either unsorted or a sorted T cell fraction (not recorded which). All receptors come from a male donor with ankylosing spondylitis.

The CDR3 protein is CASSSGSRGTEAFF. The CDR3 DNA follows: TGTGCCAGCAGCTCCGGGTCCCGGGGGACTGAAGCTTTCTTT. The rearrangement joins TRBV7-9 to TRBJ1-1; D perhaps matches TRBD1 (5 bases). This CDR3 contains 14 residues. Trimming left V 4 bases short and J 5 bases short, with 14 bases between. Germline V lookup: CDR1 SEHNR, CDR2 FQNEAQ (reference sequence).

A few counts support this clonotype. The chain links TRBV20-1 to TRBJ2-2, with D unclear. This CDR3 comprises 12 residues. Trimming shortened V by 0 bases and J by 3 bases, and 2 bases separated the two germline ends. CDR1 DFQATT and CDR2 SNEGSKA come from the germline V gene (reference sequence). The CDR3 region has the DNA TGCAGTGCTAGAGATTACACCGGGGAGCTGTTTTTT. As protein: CSARDYTGELFF.

A single count supports this clonotype. The V gene is TRBV6-5, the J gene TRBJ2-3; D gene ambiguous. Trimming took off 5 bases at V and 6 bases at J, with 9 bases between the two ends. In germline, CDR1 is MNHEY, CDR2 SVGAGI. The length of the CDR3 is 12 residues. The CDR3 reads CASSHLMDTQYF. The CDR3 DNA reads as TGTGCCAGCAGTCACTTAATGGATACGCAGTATTTT.

This clonotype occurred many times. The rearrangement uses TRBV5-1 and TRBJ1-4; possibly TRBD1 for D (5 bases). Trimming cost V 0 bases and J 5 bases, with 11 bases left between them. Germline V CDR1 and CDR2: SGHRS, YFSETQ. CDR3 length: 15 amino acids. Here the CDR3 reads CASSLESGTNEKLFF. In DNA, the CDR3 is TGCGCCAGCAGCTTGGAGTCAGGGACGAATGAAAAACTGTTTTTT.

The chain recombines TRBV5-1 with TRBJ2-3; tentatively, D is TRBD1 or TRBD2 (6 bases each). Trimming cost V 3 bases and J 5 bases, with 13 bases left between them. The CDR3 spans 14 residues. The germline V gene encodes CDR1 SGHRS and CDR2 YFSETQ. CDR3 sequence (DNA): TGCGCCAGCAGCTCCCCAGGGGAGGAAGATACGCAGTATTTT. The encoded protein is CASSSPGEEDTQYF.

This clonotype was counted a few times. The chain employs TRBV20-1 and TRBJ2-7; 11 bases align to TRBD1. CDR1 is DFQATT, CDR2 SNEGSKA, per germline (reference sequence). CDR3 length equals 14 residues. The CDR3 DNA is TGCAGCGGACAGGGGGCGCGGCTTTTCGACGAGCAGTACTTC. Translated: CSGQGARLFDEQYF.

This clonotype was seen a handful of times. The chain uses TRBV5-5 and TRBJ2-2; TRBD1 or TRBD2 may be the D gene (5 bases each). The V gene lost 4 bases and the J gene lost 2 bases, with 12 bases spanning the gap. Germline assignment: CDR1 SGHKS and CDR2 YYEKEE (reference sequence). CDR3 size: 15 residues. The CDR3 coding sequence is TGTGCCAGCAGCACCAGGGACCTTAACACCGGGGAGCTGTTTTTT. This gives the protein CASSTRDLNTGELFF.

The chain carries TRBV27 and TRBJ2-1; 10 nucleotides match TRBD2. The CDR3 has 19 amino acids. Trimming cost V 2 bases and J 0 bases; bases outside gene matches: 10. Looked up from germline, CDR1 is MNHEY and CDR2 is SMNVEV (reference sequence). CDR3 loop: CASSLRLAGSTSSYNEQFF. The CDR3 DNA follows: TGTGCCAGCAGTTTAAGACTAGCGGGCTCCACGAGCTCCTACAATGAGCAGTTCTTC.

This chain links TRBV4-1 with TRBJ1-3; D gene ambiguous. V was trimmed by 1 base and J by 2 bases, leaving 15 bases between them. From germline, CDR1 is MGHRA and CDR2 YSYEKL. CDR3 length: 17 residues. The CDR3 nucleotides read TGCGCCAGCAGCCAAGGGCTGGGTTCCGGGGCTGGAAACACCATATATTTT. It yields the protein CASSQGLGSGAGNTIYF.

This clonotype was found a few times. The J gene is TRBJ2-3, the V gene TRBV20-1, with D tentatively TRBD2 (5 bases). Germline V gene data show CDR1 as DFQATT and CDR2 as SNEGSKA (reference sequence). V lost 6 bases, J lost 2 bases, and 15 bases lay in between. CDR3 length equals 14 residues. CDR3: CSAPPDGLTDTQYF. CDR3 DNA sequence: TGCAGTGCGCCTCCGGACGGACTCACAGATACGCAGTATTTT.

The sample holds a few counts of this clonotype. V and J are TRBV3-1 and TRBJ2-3, with TRBD2 identical over 12 bases. V gave up 0 bases and J gave up 1 base; unmatched junction bases: 8. The CDR3 runs 19 residues. Germline V CDR1 and CDR2: LGHDT, YNNKEL (reference sequence). CDR3: CASSQDAGLAGYRTDTQYF. The CDR3 DNA reads TGTGCCAGCAGCCAAGATGCTGGACTAGCGGGGTATCGCACAGATACGCAGTATTTT.

This clonotype has more than one count but fewer than ten. J is TRBJ2-3 and V is TRBV15; D perhaps matches TRBD2 (5 bases). Germline-derived CDR1 and CDR2 are LNHNV and YYDKDF (reference sequence). V was cut by 0 bases and J by 10 bases, with 11 bases left in between. This CDR3 contains 13 residues. The CDR3 coding sequence is TGTGCCACCAGCAGAGATCGGGGTTCTCCGCAGTATTTT. It codes for CATSRDRGSPQYF.

This chain uses TRBV27 with TRBJ2-7; 7 nucleotides line up with TRBD2. This CDR3 is built from 14 residues. V dropped 6 bases and J dropped 3; count of bases not matched to a gene: 8. Germline values: CDR1 MNHEY, CDR2 SMNVEV (reference sequence). The CDR3 DNA reads TGTGCCAGCAGGAAACATGGGGGGGGCTACGAGCAGTACTTC. The encoded protein is CASRKHGGGYEQYF.

The chain links TRBV20-1 to TRBJ2-5; unclear D gene. With 6 bases removed from V and 5 bases from J, the gap between germline ends came to 13 bases. Germline CDR1 DFQATT, CDR2 SNEGSKA (reference sequence). The CDR3 runs to 12 residues. The CDR3 here is CSAISGFETQYF. CDR3 bases: TGCAGTGCGATCTCCGGGTTTGAGACCCAGTACTTC.